These T cell receptor beta chains were read from a single sample in a study of blood T cell repertoires in COVID-19. Data came from immunoSEQ multiplex PCR; TCRdb stores just in-frame clones and leaves some out. The sample records just over 650,000 clones, more than 80% being singletons. Sequenced: peripheral blood. The source of these receptors is a woman under 30 with acute or convalescent COVID-19. The CDR3 runs from the conserved cysteine through the conserved F or W. D genes are given only for firm matches. Clone size, where shown, is once, few, many, or a class for clones that have expanded.

TRBJ1-3 | TRBV12-3/TRBV12-4 | 13 | - | - | TGTGCCAGCAGTTTTAACTCTGGAAACACCATATATTTT | CASSFNSGNTIYF
TRBJ2-3 | TRBV10-1 | 15 | - | - | TGCGCCAGCAGTGAGGACTGTCAACTGAGGGATACGCAGTATTTT | CASSEDCQLRDTQYF
TRBJ2-2 | TRBV11-3 | 16 | - | TRBD1 | TGTGCCAGCAGCCCACGACAGGGGGCGTACACCGGGGAGCTGTTTTTT | CASSPRQGAYTGELFF
TRBJ2-1 | TRBV7-9 | 15 | few | TRBD1 | TGTGCCAGCAGCTATGGACAGGGAGAGGACAATGAGCAGTTCTTC | CASSYGQGEDNEQFF
TRBJ1-1 | TRBV28 | 17 | - | - | TGTGCCAGCAGCCCCGGGGTACGCAGGTTCAGGGGCACTGAAGCTTTCTTT | CASSPGVRRFRGTEAFF
TRBJ2-5 | TRBV27 | 15 | few | TRBD2 | TGTGCCAGCAGTTCCCTAGCGGGGCCACAAGAGACCCAGTACTTC | CASSSLAGPQETQYF
TRBJ1-6 | TRBV7-9 | 14 | - | - | TGTGCCAGCAGCCCCCGGGGGGCAGGTTCACCCCTCCACTTT | CASSPRGAGSPLHF
TRBJ2-7 | TRBV25-1 | 13 | once | TRBD1 | TGTGCCAGCGGAGACAGGGCAGGCAACGAGCAGTACTTC | CASGDRAGNEQYF
TRBJ2-5 | TRBV27 | 15 | - | - | TGTGCCAGCAGTTTCAGACACAATCTCCAAGAGACCCAGTACTTC | CASSFRHNLQETQYF
TRBJ2-2 | TRBV11-2 | 14 | - | TRBD1 | TGTGCCAGCAGCCTGGACAGGGCGGCCGGGGAGCTGTTTTTT | CASSLDRAAGELFF
TRBJ1-5 | TRBV28 | 15 | - | - | - | CASSSSTGGVQPQHF
TRBJ1-1 | TRBV12-5 | 11 | once | - | TGTGCTAGTGCTCTTGTCCTAGCGGCTTTCTTT | CASALVLAAFF
TRBJ1-5 | TRBV2 | 16 | - | - | TGTGCCAGCAGTGAATCGGGGGGACATAGCAATCAGCCCCAGCATTTT | CASSESGGHSNQPQHF
TRBJ1-4 | TRBV5-1 | 14 | - | TRBD1 | TGCGCCAGCAGCTCCGGGACAGGGGGCGAAAAACTGTTTTTT | CASSSGTGGEKLFF
TRBJ1-1 | TRBV14 | 13 | - | - | TGTGCCAGCAGCCATAGGACAATTGCTGAAGCTTTCTTT | CASSHRTIAEAFF
TRBJ2-5 | TRBV7-7 | 15 | - | TRBD1 | TGTGCCAGCAGCTTAGTGGGTCAGGGGGTTGAGACCCAGTACTTC | CASSLVGQGVETQYF
TRBJ2-1 | TRBV2 | 15 | once | TRBD1 | TGTGCCGGGGACAGGGGGCTCTCATCCTACAATGAGCAGTTCTTC | CAGDRGLSSYNEQFF
TRBJ1-5 | TRBV18 | 15 | - | TRBD1 | TGTGCCAGCTCACCAGAGGACAGGGGCAATCAGCCCCAGCATTTT | CASSPEDRGNQPQHF
TRBJ1-1 | TRBV12-3/TRBV12-4 | 13 | - | - | TGTGCCAGCAGTTTCCCACAGAACACTGAAGCTTTCTTT | CASSFPQNTEAFF
TRBJ2-2 | TRBV2 | 13 | - | - | TGTGCCAGCAGAGAGAGGACAGCCGGGGAGCTGTTTTTT | CASRERTAGELFF
TRBJ1-3 | TRBV2 | 15 | - | - | TGTGCCAGCAGGGCCGGGGTATCGGCTGGAAACACCATATATTTT | CASRAGVSAGNTIYF
TRBJ1-2 | TRBV28 | 11 | - | - | TGTGCCAGCAGTTTTGGGCTTGGCTACACCTTC | CASSFGLGYTF
TRBJ2-7 | TRBV19 | 13 | - | - | TGTGCCAGTAGTGAGGACTTGTCCTACGAGCAGTACTTC | CASSEDLSYEQYF
TRBJ1-4 | TRBV10-3 | 14 | - | TRBD1 | TGTGCCTCCAAGTCGGACAGGGATAATGAAAAACTGTTTTTT | CASKSDRDNEKLFF
TRBJ1-6 | TRBV6-2/TRBV6-3 | 15 | few | - | TGTGCCAGCAGTCCCGGACAGATCCCTAATTCACCCCTCCACTTT | CASSPGQIPNSPLHF
TRBJ1-5 | TRBV4-2 | 15 | - | - | TGTGCCAGCAGCCAAGGGGGGGAGTTCAATCAGCCCCAGCATTTT | CASSQGGEFNQPQHF
TRBJ2-3 | TRBV25-1 | 14 | - | - | TGTGCCAGCAGTGAACAGGGAAGAACAGATACGCAGTATTTT | CASSEQGRTDTQYF
TRBJ1-1 | TRBV3-1/TRBV3-2 | 17 | few | TRBD1 | TGTGCCAGCAGCCAAGATCTCCTGGACAGGCTGAACACTGAAGCTTTCTTT | CASSQDLLDRLNTEAFF
TRBJ2-5 | TRBV6-1 | 16 | - | TRBD1 | TGTGCCAGCAGTGAAATTCCGGGACAGGGATGGGAGACCCAGTACTTC | CASSEIPGQGWETQYF
TRBJ1-3 | TRBV18 | 19 | - | TRBD1 | TGTGCCAGCTCACCCAGAGGGACAGGGGGCGCAATGGCCGGAAACACCATATATTTT | CASSPRGTGGAMAGNTIYF
TRBJ2-3 | TRBV10-3 | 14 | - | TRBD2 | TGTGCCATCAGGGATAGCGGGGGCACAGATACGCAGTATTTT | CAIRDSGGTDTQYF
TRBJ1-3 | TRBV5-1 | 15 | - | - | TGCGCCAGCAGCACCCAGGGTCTGGGTGGAAACACCATATATTTT | CASSTQGLGGNTIYF
TRBJ2-5 | TRBV29-1 | 15 | - | TRBD1 | TGCAGCGTGGGACAGGGGGCTTTGAGGGGAGAGACCCAGTACTTC | CSVGQGALRGETQYF
TRBJ2-1 | TRBV7-2 | 15 | - | - | TGTGCCAGCAGCTTACTCGCGGGAACCTACAATGAGCAGTTCTTC | CASSLLAGTYNEQFF
TRBJ1-2 | TRBV24-1 | 16 | - | TRBD1 | TGTGCCACCAGTGACCCCGAAGGGACAGGGGGCCGTGGCTACACCTTC | CATSDPEGTGGRGYTF
TRBJ1-4 | TRBV12-1 | 15 | few | - | TGTGCCAGCAGCTTCGGTGGAGGCAGGATAGAAAAACTGTTTTTT | CASSFGGGRIEKLFF
TRBJ1-2 | TRBV6-1 | 15 | - | - | TGTGCCAGCAGTGAGGGTCCAGGGATAAACTATGGCTACACCTTC | CASSEGPGINYGYTF
TRBJ2-1 | TRBV9 | 14 | - | - | TGTGCCAGCAGCGTCGGGGTTCGTTTCAATGAGCAGTTCTTC | CASSVGVRFNEQFF
TRBJ2-5 | TRBV11-2 | 15 | once | TRBD2 | TGTGCCAGCAGCCAATATAATAGCGGGGGTGAGACCCAGTACTTC | CASSQYNSGGETQYF
TRBJ2-2 | TRBV27 | 15 | - | TRBD1 | TGTGCCAGCAGCCTCACAGGGGGAAGCACCGGGGAGCTGTTTTTT | CASSLTGGSTGELFF
TRBJ1-1 | TRBV7-9 | 15 | - | TRBD1 | TGTGCCAGCAGCCGTCGTCAGGGGGTCCCCACTGAAGCTTTCTTT | CASSRRQGVPTEAFF
TRBJ1-1 | TRBV6-5 | 15 | - | - | TGTGCCAGCAGTTCGACAGGTTGGACGAACACTGAAGCTTTCTTT | CASSSTGWTNTEAFF
TRBJ2-1 | TRBV11-3 | 15 | - | - | TGTGCCAGCAGTTCCCAGGCGGGACTGCAGAATGAGCAGTTCTTC | CASSSQAGLQNEQFF